This is a list of T cell receptor beta chains from one sample in a study of molecular identifiers for immune sequencing clone quantification. A single record per CDR3 protein comes from TCRdb applying MiXCR to the PCR reads. The sample consists of 490,000 or so distinct CDR3 sequences, less than 30% of them appearing once. The source material was naive CD8+ T cells from blood, with Jurkat cell RNA spiked in. All receptors come from a human donor in good health. Some libraries in this study had Jurkat cell RNA spiked in. The CDR3 runs from the conserved cysteine through the conserved F or W. Each record gives: V gene, clone size, J gene, D gene, CDR3 protein, CDR3 DNA. A D gene is named only where the DNA matches it firmly. The listing skips clone size in some rows; elsewhere it reads once, few, many or a size class.

v_gene: TRBV6-6; abundance: many; j_gene: TRBJ1-2; d_gene: TRBD1; CDR3aa: CASSQDRELVVYGYTF; CDR3nt: TGTGCCAGCAGCCAAGACAGGGAATTAGTGGTCTATGGCTACACCTTC
v_gene: TRBV29-1; abundance: many; j_gene: TRBJ2-1; d_gene: TRBD2; CDR3aa: CSVEGTSGSPDNEQFF; CDR3nt: TGCAGCGTTGAAGGGACTAGCGGGAGTCCCGACAATGAGCAGTTCTTC
v_gene: TRBV9; abundance: few; j_gene: TRBJ2-3; d_gene: TRBD2; CDR3aa: CASSVGSGGAGDTQYF; CDR3nt: TGTGCCAGCAGCGTGGGTAGCGGGGGGGCTGGAGATACACAGTATTTT
v_gene: TRBV3-1; abundance: many; j_gene: TRBJ2-3; d_gene: NA; CDR3aa: CASSQEKRVRTDTQYF; CDR3nt: TGTGCCAGCAGCCAAGAAAAGCGGGTGCGCACAGATACGCAGTATTTT
v_gene: TRBV7-8; abundance: many; j_gene: TRBJ2-3; d_gene: NA; CDR3aa: CASSLPNTDTQYF; CDR3nt: TGTGCCAGCAGCTTACCTAACACAGATACGCAGTATTTT
v_gene: TRBV11-2; abundance: NA; j_gene: TRBJ1-2; d_gene: NA; CDR3aa: CASSSPLLPNGYTF; CDR3nt: TGTGCCAGCAGCTCTCCGCTCCTGCCTAATGGCTACACCTTC
v_gene: TRBV6-5; abundance: NA; j_gene: TRBJ2-1; d_gene: NA; CDR3aa: CASTKGRGDNEQFF; CDR3nt: TGTGCCAGCACGAAGGGTAGGGGAGACAATGAGCAGTTCTTC
v_gene: TRBV6-2/TRBV6-3; abundance: few; j_gene: TRBJ2-7; d_gene: TRBD1; CDR3aa: CASNYLGQAYEQYF; CDR3nt: TGTGCCAGCAACTATCTTGGACAGGCCTACGAGCAGTACTTC
v_gene: TRBV6-6; abundance: few; j_gene: TRBJ2-7; d_gene: NA; CDR3aa: CASSLAAVSYEQYF; CDR3nt: TGTGCCAGCTCCTTAGCGGCAGTCTCCTACGAGCAGTACTTC
v_gene: TRBV2; abundance: NA; j_gene: TRBJ2-7; d_gene: NA; CDR3aa: CASQSYEQYF; CDR3nt: TGTGCCAGCCAATCCTACGAGCAGTACTTC
v_gene: TRBV13; abundance: NA; j_gene: TRBJ1-6; d_gene: TRBD1; CDR3aa: CASSGGQGNNSPLHF; CDR3nt: TGTGCCAGCAGCGGAGGACAGGGAAATAATTCACCCCTCCACTTT
v_gene: TRBV14; abundance: few; j_gene: TRBJ1-6; d_gene: NA; CDR3aa: CASSQDPDTSSPLHF; CDR3nt: TGTGCCAGCAGCCAAGACCCGGACACTAGTTCACCCCTCCACTTT
v_gene: TRBV12-3/TRBV12-4; abundance: many; j_gene: TRBJ1-1; d_gene: NA; CDR3aa: CASSATEEAFF; CDR3nt: TGTGCCAGCAGTGCGACAGAGGAGGCTTTCTTT
v_gene: TRBV29-1; abundance: NA; j_gene: TRBJ2-3; d_gene: NA; CDR3aa: CSARDIPSTDTQYF; CDR3nt: TGCAGCGCCCGGGACATTCCTAGCACAGATACGCAGTATTTT
v_gene: TRBV29-1; abundance: few; j_gene: TRBJ2-6; d_gene: TRBD1; CDR3aa: CSATGDGANVLTF; CDR3nt: TGCAGCGCCACAGGGGATGGGGCCAACGTCCTGACTTTC
v_gene: TRBV6-6; abundance: many; j_gene: TRBJ2-7; d_gene: TRBD1; CDR3aa: CASSHGDSTYEQYF; CDR3nt: TGTGCCAGCAGTCACGGGGACAGCACCTACGAGCAGTACTTC
v_gene: TRBV9; abundance: few; j_gene: TRBJ2-7; d_gene: NA; CDR3aa: CASSAKGGREQYF; CDR3nt: TGTGCCAGCAGCGCGAAGGGGGGGCGGGAGCAGTACTTC
v_gene: TRBV21-1; abundance: few; j_gene: TRBJ2-5; d_gene: NA; CDR3aa: CASSKVPFPGELKETQYF; CDR3nt: TGTGCCAGCAGCAAAGTTCCCTTTCCAGGGGAATTGAAAGAGACCCAGTACTTC
v_gene: TRBV28; abundance: NA; j_gene: TRBJ2-5; d_gene: TRBD1; CDR3aa: CASSFGTGEEETQYF; CDR3nt: TGTGCCAGCAGTTTCGGGACAGGGGAGGAAGAGACCCAGTACTTC
v_gene: TRBV7-6; abundance: few; j_gene: TRBJ2-5; d_gene: NA; CDR3aa: CASSLGGTETQYF; CDR3nt: TGTGCCAGCAGCTTAGGGGGTACTGAGACCCAGTACTTC
v_gene: TRBV28; abundance: NA; j_gene: TRBJ1-1; d_gene: TRBD1; CDR3aa: CAGSPGQGGTEAFF; CDR3nt: TGTGCCGGCAGCCCCGGACAGGGGGGAACTGAAGCTTTCTTT
v_gene: TRBV7-9; abundance: few; j_gene: TRBJ2-3; d_gene: TRBD1; CDR3aa: CASSLAGQPSRDTQYF; CDR3nt: TGTGCCAGCAGCTTAGCGGGACAGCCTTCCAGAGATACGCAGTATTTT
v_gene: TRBV7-6; abundance: many; j_gene: TRBJ2-1; d_gene: NA; CDR3aa: CASSLAWWVEDDEQFF; CDR3nt: TGTGCCAGCAGCTTAGCGTGGTGGGTAGAAGACGATGAGCAGTTCTTC
v_gene: TRBV6-6; abundance: few; j_gene: TRBJ2-7; d_gene: NA; CDR3aa: CASSYDLYEQYF; CDR3nt: TGTGCCAGCAGCTACGACCTCTACGAGCAGTACTTC
v_gene: TRBV30; abundance: NA; j_gene: TRBJ1-1; d_gene: NA; CDR3aa: CAWKTNTEAFF; CDR3nt: TGTGCCTGGAAGACGAACACTGAAGCTTTCTTT
v_gene: TRBV7-6; abundance: NA; j_gene: TRBJ2-7; d_gene: TRBD2; CDR3aa: CASSLVVAGGPGAYEQYF; CDR3nt: TGTGCCAGCAGCTTAGTGGTAGCGGGAGGGCCTGGGGCCTACGAGCAGTACTTC
v_gene: TRBV5-1; abundance: NA; j_gene: TRBJ2-7; d_gene: NA; CDR3aa: CASSLAPTGPYEQYF; CDR3nt: TGCGCCAGCAGCTTGGCCCCGACAGGCCCCTACGAGCAGTACTTC
v_gene: TRBV5-4; abundance: few; j_gene: TRBJ2-7; d_gene: NA; CDR3aa: CASSLGSQGSHEQYF; CDR3nt: TGTGCCAGCAGCCTAGGATCTCAGGGGTCCCACGAGCAGTACTTC
v_gene: TRBV13; abundance: NA; j_gene: TRBJ2-5; d_gene: TRBD2; CDR3aa: CASSLSLADLQKTQYF; CDR3nt: TGTGCCAGCAGCTTAAGCCTAGCGGACCTACAAAAGACCCAGTACTTC
v_gene: TRBV19; abundance: few; j_gene: TRBJ2-2; d_gene: TRBD1; CDR3aa: CVTTQDRVGMGTGELFF; CDR3nt: TGTGTCACCACCCAGGACAGGGTGGGCATGGGCACCGGGGAGCTGTTTTTT
v_gene: TRBV19; abundance: NA; j_gene: TRBJ2-2; d_gene: TRBD1; CDR3aa: CASSIRDREFGGELFF; CDR3nt: TGTGCCAGTAGTATAAGGGACAGGGAGTTTGGCGGGGAGCTGTTTTTT
v_gene: TRBV11-3; abundance: few; j_gene: TRBJ2-7; d_gene: NA; CDR3aa: CASSPGIRGETYEQYF; CDR3nt: TGTGCCAGCAGCCCAGGGATAAGGGGAGAAACGTACGAGCAGTACTTC
v_gene: TRBV4-1; abundance: few; j_gene: TRBJ2-1; d_gene: NA; CDR3aa: CASSADPGPNNEQFF; CDR3nt: TGCGCCAGCAGCGCAGACCCAGGACCAAACAATGAGCAGTTCTTC
v_gene: TRBV20-1; abundance: few; j_gene: TRBJ2-7; d_gene: TRBD1; CDR3aa: CSARPTGFVEQYF; CDR3nt: TGCAGTGCTAGACCGACAGGGTTTGTCGAGCAGTACTTC
v_gene: TRBV5-6; abundance: NA; j_gene: TRBJ2-7; d_gene: TRBD2; CDR3aa: CASSPHLEAGDSYEQYF; CDR3nt: TGTGCCAGCAGCCCACATCTCGAAGCGGGGGACTCCTACGAGCAGTACTTC
v_gene: TRBV4-2; abundance: few; j_gene: TRBJ2-2; d_gene: TRBD1; CDR3aa: CASSQEDRVGTGELFF; CDR3nt: TGTGCCAGCAGCCAAGAGGACAGGGTGGGCACCGGGGAGCTGTTTTTT
v_gene: TRBV19; abundance: NA; j_gene: TRBJ2-7; d_gene: NA; CDR3aa: CASSRGLDRSYEQYF; CDR3nt: TGTGCCAGTAGTAGGGGGTTAGACCGCTCCTACGAGCAGTACTTC
v_gene: TRBV19; abundance: NA; j_gene: TRBJ2-7; d_gene: NA; CDR3aa: CASSIEGRDTSYEQYF; CDR3nt: TGTGCCAGTAGTATAGAGGGCCGGGACACCTCCTACGAGCAGTACTTC
v_gene: TRBV3-1; abundance: NA; j_gene: TRBJ1-3; d_gene: NA; CDR3aa: CASSQDRWNTIYF; CDR3nt: TGTGCCAGCAGCCAAGATCGGTGGAACACCATATATTTT
v_gene: TRBV2; abundance: NA; j_gene: TRBJ2-5; d_gene: NA; CDR3aa: CASRVEQVQETQYF; CDR3nt: TGTGCCAGCAGGGTTGAACAGGTCCAAGAGACCCAGTACTTC
v_gene: TRBV30; abundance: NA; j_gene: TRBJ2-1; d_gene: TRBD2; CDR3aa: CAWDGGSEQFF; CDR3nt: TGTGCCTGGGACGGGGGGAGTGAGCAGTTCTTC
v_gene: TRBV9; abundance: NA; j_gene: TRBJ2-2; d_gene: TRBD1; CDR3aa: CASSVGQGSGELFF; CDR3nt: TGTGCCAGCAGCGTAGGACAGGGGTCCGGGGAGCTGTTTTTT
v_gene: TRBV5-6; abundance: few; j_gene: TRBJ2-2; d_gene: TRBD1; CDR3aa: CASSLFWDSANTGELFF; CDR3nt: TGTGCCAGCAGCTTGTTCTGGGACAGCGCGAACACCGGGGAGCTGTTTTTT
v_gene: TRBV19; abundance: many; j_gene: TRBJ2-5; d_gene: NA; CDR3aa: CASSQFGGLSKETQYF; CDR3nt: TGTGCCAGTAGTCAGTTTGGGGGCTTGTCTAAAGAGACCCAGTACTTC
v_gene: TRBV6-5; abundance: many; j_gene: TRBJ1-1; d_gene: TRBD1; CDR3aa: CASSSTGLGTEAFF; CDR3nt: TGTGCCAGCAGTTCGACAGGGCTGGGCACTGAAGCTTTCTTT
v_gene: TRBV7-8; abundance: NA; j_gene: TRBJ2-1; d_gene: TRBD2; CDR3aa: CASSISGTSGNDEQFF; CDR3nt: TGTGCCAGCAGCATATCCGGGACTAGCGGGAATGATGAGCAGTTCTTC
v_gene: TRBV12-3/TRBV12-4; abundance: NA; j_gene: TRBJ2-3; d_gene: NA; CDR3aa: CASSLYMAGRTDTQYF; CDR3nt: TGTGCCAGCAGTTTATATATGGCGGGGCGCACAGATACGCAGTATTTT
v_gene: TRBV4-3; abundance: many; j_gene: TRBJ2-7; d_gene: NA; CDR3aa: CASSQDLSYEQYF; CDR3nt: TGCGCCAGCAGCCAAGATCTGTCCTACGAGCAGTACTTC
v_gene: TRBV4-3; abundance: NA; j_gene: TRBJ1-1; d_gene: NA; CDR3aa: CASSQEVVQHEAFF; CDR3nt: TGCGCCAGCAGCCAAGAAGTTGTGCAGCATGAAGCTTTCTTT
v_gene: TRBV28; abundance: NA; j_gene: TRBJ2-7; d_gene: NA; CDR3aa: CASRFLPGAHEQYF; CDR3nt: TGTGCCAGCAGGTTCCTGCCAGGGGCACACGAGCAGTACTTC
v_gene: TRBV7-6; abundance: NA; j_gene: TRBJ2-5; d_gene: NA; CDR3aa: CASSLYNELQETQYF; CDR3nt: TGTGCCAGCAGCTTATATAATGAACTCCAAGAGACCCAGTACTTC
v_gene: TRBV2; abundance: few; j_gene: TRBJ1-6; d_gene: TRBD1; CDR3aa: CASRAYPGQDNSPLHF; CDR3nt: TGTGCCAGCAGGGCCTATCCGGGACAGGATAATTCACCCCTCCACTTT
v_gene: TRBV19; abundance: NA; j_gene: TRBJ1-2; d_gene: TRBD1; CDR3aa: CASSAQGQGTYGYTF; CDR3nt: TGTGCCAGTAGTGCCCAGGGACAGGGGACCTATGGCTACACCTTC
v_gene: TRBV6-2/TRBV6-3; abundance: few; j_gene: TRBJ2-7; d_gene: NA; CDR3aa: CASSNNLSPYEQYF; CDR3nt: TGTGCCAGCAGTAACAACCTAAGTCCCTACGAGCAGTACTTC